This TCR beta chain was sequenced during a study of CXCR3-negative and CXCR3-positive naive CD8 T cells. Whole-study context: Roughly 140 million TRB reads in total, about 1.5 +/- 0.3 million per library.

Study-wide points: Higher TRB CDR3 hydrophobicity marked CXCR3-positive naive cells relative to CXCR3-negative naive cells. Naive subsets did not differ in surface CD5, and the authors estimated TCR strength using properties of the TRB CDR3.

The CDR3 runs to 16 residues. Germline V lookup: CDR1 LGHNA, CDR2 YNFKEQ. As for this clonotype: Its antigen is not identified.

Researchers prepared the TRB cDNA libraries using 5' RACE with UMI labels. Following a re-call of the 5' RACE reads, TCRdb has one entry per CDR3 protein and lacks DNA. The sample includes about 53,000 distinct CDR3 sequences. This TCR was sampled from a human donor in good health. Some clones in this sample may be carry-over from other donors' samples. The chain recombines TRBV4-2 with TRBJ2-7; TCRdb proposes TRBD2, but this gene call is untestable without DNA. Material: naive CXCR3+ CD8+ T cells from blood. Specified subset: CD45RO-CCR7+CD27+CD95- naive CD8+ T cells expressing CXCR3 (TNR3+). CDR3 residues: CASSQDFRTSGYEQYF.